A single T cell receptor (beta chain) is shown here with its context. Its antigen is still unknown. 13 Jbeta primers and 60 Vbeta primers were used for the PCR. As originally analysed: A follow-up analysis tallied some 80 million unique TCR beta chains, 9 million to 11 million shared. Sequenced by immunoSEQ multiplex PCR; TCRdb stores in-frame clones only, minus some. For V, J and clone size, that table is used; D and trimming come from the DNA. The sample lists about 150,000 clones, roughly 85% seen once, with roughly 2.3% in the top ten. The data belong to a study of cytomegalovirus exposure and HLA in healthy donors. V lost 4 bases and J lost 1, with 22 bases in between. The length of the CDR3 is 19 residues. CDR1 is SGHVS, CDR2 FQNEAQ, per germline. Study-wide results and caveats: About 87% or about 30% of the time was how often most TCR beta V segments were productive, according to an earlier analysis. The study recorded more than 150 TCR beta chains that were cytomegalovirus-associated. Later analysis suggested links between common viral pathogens and several top significant clusters.

The receptor comes from a woman under 30 in good health and CMV-seronegative. Sequenced material: PBMCs. The chain joins TRBV7-8 to TRBJ2-2; D is ambiguous. CDR3: CASSSKAPIQVWNTGELFF. For the CDR3, the DNA is TGTGCCAGCAGCTCCAAAGCTCCAATCCAGGTTTGGAACACCGGGGAGCTGTTTTTT.